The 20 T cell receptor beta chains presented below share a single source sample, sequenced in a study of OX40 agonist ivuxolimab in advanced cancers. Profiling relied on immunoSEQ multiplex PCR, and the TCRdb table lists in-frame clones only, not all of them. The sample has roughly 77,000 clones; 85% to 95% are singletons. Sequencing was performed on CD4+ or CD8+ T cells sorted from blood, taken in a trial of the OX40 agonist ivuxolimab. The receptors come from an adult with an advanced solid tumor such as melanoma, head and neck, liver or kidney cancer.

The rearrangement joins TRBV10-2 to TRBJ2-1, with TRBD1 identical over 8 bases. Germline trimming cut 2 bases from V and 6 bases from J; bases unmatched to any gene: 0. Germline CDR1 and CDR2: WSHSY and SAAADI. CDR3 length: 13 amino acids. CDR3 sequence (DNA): TGCGCCAGCAGTGAGACAGGGGGCAATGAGCAGTTCTTC. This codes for CASSETGGNEQFF.

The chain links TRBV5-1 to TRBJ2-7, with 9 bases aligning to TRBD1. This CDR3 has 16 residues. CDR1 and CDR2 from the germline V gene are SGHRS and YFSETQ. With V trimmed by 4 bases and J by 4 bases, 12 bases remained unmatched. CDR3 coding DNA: TGCGCCAGCAGCCATGCCCGGGACAGGGTTACTTACGAGCAGTACTTC. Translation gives CASSHARDRVTYEQYF.

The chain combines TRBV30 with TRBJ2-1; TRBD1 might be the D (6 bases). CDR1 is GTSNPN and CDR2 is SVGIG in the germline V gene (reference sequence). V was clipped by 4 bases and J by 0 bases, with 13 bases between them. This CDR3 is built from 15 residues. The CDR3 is CAWNRDKFSYNEQFF. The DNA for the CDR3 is TGTGCCTGGAACCGGGACAAGTTCTCCTACAATGAGCAGTTCTTC.

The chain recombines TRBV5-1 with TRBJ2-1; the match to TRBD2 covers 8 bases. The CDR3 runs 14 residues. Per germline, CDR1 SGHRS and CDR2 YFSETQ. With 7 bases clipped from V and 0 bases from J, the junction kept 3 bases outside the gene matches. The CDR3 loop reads CASGLALSYNEQFF. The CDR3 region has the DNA TGCGCCAGCGGACTAGCCCTCTCCTACAATGAGCAGTTCTTC.

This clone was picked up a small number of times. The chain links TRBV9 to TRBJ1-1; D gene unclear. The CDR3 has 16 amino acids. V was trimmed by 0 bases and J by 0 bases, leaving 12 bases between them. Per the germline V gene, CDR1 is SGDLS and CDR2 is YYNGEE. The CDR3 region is CASSVGWGEVNTEAFF. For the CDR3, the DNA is TGTGCCAGCAGCGTAGGATGGGGAGAGGTGAACACTGAAGCTTTCTTT.

CDR3: CASSALTLDEQYF. The CDR3 bases are TGTGCCAGCAGCGCATTAACTCTAGACGAGCAGTACTTC. This chain joins TRBV7-2 and TRBJ2-7; D is undetermined. The CDR3 loop spans 13 amino acids. Germline lookup yields CDR1 SGHTA and CDR2 FQGNSA. The V end lost 5 bases, the J end lost 5 bases, and 13 bases lay between the germline ends.

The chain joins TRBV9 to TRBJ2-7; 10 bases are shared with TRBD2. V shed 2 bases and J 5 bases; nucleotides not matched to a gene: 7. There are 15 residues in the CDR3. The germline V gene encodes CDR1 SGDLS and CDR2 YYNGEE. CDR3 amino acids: CASSVGTSALDEQYF. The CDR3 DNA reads TGTGCCAGCAGCGTCGGGACTAGCGCCCTGGACGAGCAGTACTTC.

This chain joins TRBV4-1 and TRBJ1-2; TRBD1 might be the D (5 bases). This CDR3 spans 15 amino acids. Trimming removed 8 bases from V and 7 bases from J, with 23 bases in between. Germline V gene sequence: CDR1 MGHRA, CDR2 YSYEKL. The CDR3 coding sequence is TGCGCCAGCCAAAGGGTTCTTGGCACAGGTGGTGGCTACACCTTC. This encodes CASQRVLGTGGGYTF.

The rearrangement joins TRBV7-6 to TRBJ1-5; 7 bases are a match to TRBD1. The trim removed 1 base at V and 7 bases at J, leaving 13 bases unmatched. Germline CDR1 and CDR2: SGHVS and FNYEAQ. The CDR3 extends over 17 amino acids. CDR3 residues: CASSLVGGEGVRQPQHF. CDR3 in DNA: TGTGCCAGCAGCTTAGTAGGGGGCGAGGGGGTGCGGCAGCCCCAGCATTTT.

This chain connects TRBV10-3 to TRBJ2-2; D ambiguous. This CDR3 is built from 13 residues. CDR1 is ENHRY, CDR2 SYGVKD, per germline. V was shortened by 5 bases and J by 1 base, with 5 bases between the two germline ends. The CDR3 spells CAISQENTGELFF. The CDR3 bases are TGTGCCATCAGTCAGGAGAACACCGGGGAGCTGTTTTTT.

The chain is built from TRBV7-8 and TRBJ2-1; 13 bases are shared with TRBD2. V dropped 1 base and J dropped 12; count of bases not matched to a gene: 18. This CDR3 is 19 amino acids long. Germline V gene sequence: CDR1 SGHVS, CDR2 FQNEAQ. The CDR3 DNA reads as TGTGCCAGCAGCTTAGGAGGGCTCCCACTAGCGGGGGGGCCCAGTTCGCAGTTCTTC. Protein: CASSLGGLPLAGGPSSQFF. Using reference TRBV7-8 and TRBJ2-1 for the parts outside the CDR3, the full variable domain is GAGVSQSPRYKVAKRGQDVALRCDPISGHVSLFWYQQALGQGPEFLTYFQNEAQLDKSGLPSDRFFAERPEGSVSTLKIQRTQQEDSAVYLCASSLGGLPLAGGPSSQFFGPGTRLTVL.

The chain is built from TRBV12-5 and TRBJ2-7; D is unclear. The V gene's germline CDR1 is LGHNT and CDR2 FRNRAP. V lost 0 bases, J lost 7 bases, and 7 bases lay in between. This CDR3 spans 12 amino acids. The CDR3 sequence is CASGLVPWEQYF. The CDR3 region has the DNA TGTGCTAGTGGTTTGGTACCGTGGGAGCAGTACTTC.

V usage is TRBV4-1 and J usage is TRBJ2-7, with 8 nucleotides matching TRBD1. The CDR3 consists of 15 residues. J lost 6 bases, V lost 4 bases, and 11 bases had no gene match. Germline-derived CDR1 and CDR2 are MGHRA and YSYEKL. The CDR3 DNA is TGCGCCAGCAGCCCCCGACAGGGGACATATGTCGAGCAGTACTTC. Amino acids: CASSPRQGTYVEQYF.

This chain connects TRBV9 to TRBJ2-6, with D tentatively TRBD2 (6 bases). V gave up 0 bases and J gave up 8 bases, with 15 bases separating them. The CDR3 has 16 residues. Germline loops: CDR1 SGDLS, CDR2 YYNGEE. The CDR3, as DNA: TGTGCCAGCAGCGTAGCTAGCGTTGTCAGGACCAACGTCCTGACTTTC. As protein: CASSVASVVRTNVLTF.

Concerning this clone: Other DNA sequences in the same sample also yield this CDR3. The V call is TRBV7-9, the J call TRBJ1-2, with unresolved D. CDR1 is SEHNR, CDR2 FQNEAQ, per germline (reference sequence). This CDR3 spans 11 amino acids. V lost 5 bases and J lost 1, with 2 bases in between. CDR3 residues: CASSLNYGYTF. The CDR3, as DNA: TGTGCCAGCAGCCTTAACTATGGCTACACCTTC.

The CDR3 sequence is CACTPGGALVSYEQYF. Here the CDR3 DNA reads TGTGCCTGCACCCCCGGGGGGGCCCTCGTCTCCTACGAGCAGTACTTC. V is TRBV30 and J is TRBJ2-7, with 8 positions matching TRBD2. Germline CDR1 is GTSNPN and CDR2 is SVGIG (reference sequence). The length of the CDR3 is 16 residues. The ends lost 6 bases at V and 0 bases at J; junction bases unmatched: 13.

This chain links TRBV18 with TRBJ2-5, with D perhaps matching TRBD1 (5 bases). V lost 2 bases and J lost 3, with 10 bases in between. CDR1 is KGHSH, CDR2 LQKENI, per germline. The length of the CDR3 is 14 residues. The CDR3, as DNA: TGTGCCAGCTCACCATCGACAGCCAAAGAGACCCAGTACTTC. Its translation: CASSPSTAKETQYF.

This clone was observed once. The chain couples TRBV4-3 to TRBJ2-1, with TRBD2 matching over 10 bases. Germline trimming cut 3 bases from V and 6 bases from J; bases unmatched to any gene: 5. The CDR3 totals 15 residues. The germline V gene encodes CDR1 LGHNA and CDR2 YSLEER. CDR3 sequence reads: CASSQGLAGANEQFF. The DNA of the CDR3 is TGCGCCAGCAGCCAGGGGCTAGCGGGGGCCAATGAGCAGTTCTTC.

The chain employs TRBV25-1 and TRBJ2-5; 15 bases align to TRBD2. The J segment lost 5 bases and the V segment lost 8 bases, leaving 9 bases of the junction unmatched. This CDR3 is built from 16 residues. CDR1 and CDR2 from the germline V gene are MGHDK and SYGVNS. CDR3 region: CASLGLAGGLGETQYF. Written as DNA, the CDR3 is TGTGCCAGCCTAGGACTAGCGGGGGGGCTCGGGGAGACCCAGTACTTC.

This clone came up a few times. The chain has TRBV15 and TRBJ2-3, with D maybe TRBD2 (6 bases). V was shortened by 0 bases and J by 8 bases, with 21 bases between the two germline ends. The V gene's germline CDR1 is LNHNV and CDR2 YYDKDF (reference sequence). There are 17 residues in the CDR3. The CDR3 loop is CATSRETWGTSVVTQYF. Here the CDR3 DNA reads TGTGCCACCAGCAGAGAAACATGGGGGACTTCGGTGGTTACGCAGTATTTT. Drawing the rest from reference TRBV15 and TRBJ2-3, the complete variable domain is DAMVIQNPRYQVTQFGKPVTLSCSQTLNHNVMYWYQQKSSQAPKLLFHYYDKDFNNEADTPDNFQSRRPNTSFCFLDIRSPGLGDTAMYLCATSRETWGTSVVTQYFGPGTRLTVL.